This TCR beta chain was observed in a study of cytomegalovirus exposure and HLA in healthy donors. Study information: Earlier sequencing of about 179 million T cells yielded approximately 120 million unique TCR beta sequences. Study results and limitations: Sequences of the TCR beta chain were said to predict the HLA-A and HLA-B alleles of most subjects accurately. According to the study, 180 or so TCR beta chains were cytomegalovirus-associated.

Primers for the PCR totalled 60 Vbeta and 13 Jbeta. The protocol was immunoSEQ multiplex PCR, while the TCRdb copy is restricted to in-frame clones and leaves out a portion. The repertoire holds over 150,000 clones, with roughly 80% as singletons. The germline V gene has CDR1 SGHRS and CDR2 YFSETQ. With V trimmed by 4 bases and J by 9 bases, 13 bases remained unmatched. The CDR3 contains 16 residues. In the case of this clone: The target antigen is unknown.

This TCR came from a human donor in good health. The chain combines TRBV5-1 with TRBJ1-6, with 7 positions matching TRBD1. Sample: PBMCs. This CDR3 is CASSPSYDREGSPLHF. Here the CDR3 DNA reads TGCGCCAGCAGCCCATCTTATGACAGGGAAGGTTCACCCCTCCACTTT.